The 2 T cell receptor beta chains below were found in one sample sequenced in a study of T cells in Graves' hyperthyroidism and ophthalmopathy (dated by TCRdb to about 2019). Library preparation was by multiplex PCR. These reads were obtained on an Illumina HiSeq 2000. The TCR beta CDR3 regions were amplified from RNA transcripts. The first round of RT-PCR for the TCR CDR3 was performed with the HTBI primer set and the Qiagen OneStep RT-PCR kit. Clones were called with MiXCR by TCRdb after fastp trimmed the public reads at Q25, and only in-frame beta chains were retained. All rows with the same CDR3 protein become a single entry with the most common DNA and genes. Counted in this sample were 300,000 to 350,000 distinct CDR3 sequences; 18% of them appeared once. Roughly 16% of the sample is taken by the ten largest. Material for sequencing was blood. These receptors came from a woman aged 40 to 50 with Graves' ophthalmopathy.

In this sample, this clonotype turned up a few times. The V call is TRBV4-1, the J call TRBJ2-2; 10 positions agree with TRBD2. Germline assignment: CDR1 MGHRA and CDR2 YSYEKL. The V segment lost 0 bases and the J segment 2 bases; nucleotides outside the gene matches: 3. This CDR3 is built from 17 residues. The CDR3 loop reads CASSQDSGGRNTGELFF. In DNA, the CDR3 is TGCGCCAGCAGCCAAGATAGCGGGGGGCGAAACACCGGGGAGCTGTTTTTT.

The table lists this clonotype with many counts. This chain connects TRBV11-1 to TRBJ2-7; maybe TRBD1 (6 bases). The V end lost 7 bases, the J end lost 0 bases, and 16 bases lay between the germline ends. The CDR3 has 15 residues. CDR1 and CDR2 (germline): SGHAT, FQDESV (reference sequence). The DNA for the CDR3 is TGTGCCAGCACCGCGGACAGCGACCTCTCCTACGAGCAGTACTTC. Protein sequence: CASTADSDLSYEQYF.